The sequence of this TCR beta chain was determined in a study of T cells of healthy individuals. Germline V gene data show CDR1 as MNHNY and CDR2 as SVGAGI (reference sequence). V was cut by 2 bases and J by 8 bases, with 9 bases left in between. The CDR3 contains 12 residues. This clonotype was counted between two and nine times. TCRdb re-derived calls from the 5' RACE reads in MiXCR, one entry per CDR3 protein. The table has fewer than 90,000 distinct CDR3 sequences, about 5.5% seen once; the top ten hold roughly 7.6%. This chain links TRBV6-6 with TRBJ1-2; the D gene is possibly TRBD1 (5 bases). This clonotype was obtained from a female donor in good health. CDR3: CASSYGDSGYTF. The CDR3 bases are TGTGCCAGCAGTTACGGGGACTCCGGCTACACCTTC.